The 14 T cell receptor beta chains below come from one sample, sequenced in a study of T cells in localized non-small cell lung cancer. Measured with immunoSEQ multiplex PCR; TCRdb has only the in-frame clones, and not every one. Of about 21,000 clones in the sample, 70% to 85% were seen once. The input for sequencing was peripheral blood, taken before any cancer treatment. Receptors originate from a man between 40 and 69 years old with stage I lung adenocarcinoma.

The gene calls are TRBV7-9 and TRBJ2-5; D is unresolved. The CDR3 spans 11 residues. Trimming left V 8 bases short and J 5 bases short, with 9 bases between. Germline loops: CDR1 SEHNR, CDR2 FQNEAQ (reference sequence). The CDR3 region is CASGSTETQYF. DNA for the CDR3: TGTGCCAGCGGGTCAACTGAGACCCAGTACTTC.

The CDR3 DNA sequence: TGTGCCAGTATGGGGGGTCAAAAACAGATTCAGTACTTC. Translated: CASMGGQKQIQYF. The chain is built from TRBV19 and TRBJ2-4; TRBD2 is a possible D gene (6 bases). Germline CDR1 and CDR2: LNHDA and SQIVND (reference sequence). This CDR3 contains 13 residues. Trimming cost V 7 bases and J 10 bases, with 17 bases left between them.

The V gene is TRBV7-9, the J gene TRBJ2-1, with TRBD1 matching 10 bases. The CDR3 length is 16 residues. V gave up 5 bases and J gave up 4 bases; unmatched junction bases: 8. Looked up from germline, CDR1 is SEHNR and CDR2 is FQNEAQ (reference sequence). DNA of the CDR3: TGTGCCAGCAGCCCATCCCGGGACAGGGGTTACAATGAGCAGTTCTTC. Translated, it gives CASSPSRDRGYNEQFF.

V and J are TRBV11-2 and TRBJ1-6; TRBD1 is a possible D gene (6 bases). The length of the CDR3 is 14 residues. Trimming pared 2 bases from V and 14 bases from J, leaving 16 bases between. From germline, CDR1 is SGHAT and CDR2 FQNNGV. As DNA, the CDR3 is TGTGCCAGCAGCTTAAGGGACATGACGCGGACCCTCCACTTT. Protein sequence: CASSLRDMTRTLHF.

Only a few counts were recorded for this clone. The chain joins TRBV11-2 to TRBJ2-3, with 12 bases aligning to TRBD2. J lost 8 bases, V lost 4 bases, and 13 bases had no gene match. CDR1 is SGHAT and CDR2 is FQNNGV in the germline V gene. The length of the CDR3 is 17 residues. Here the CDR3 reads CASSSGASGGAHGTQYF. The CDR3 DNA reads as TGTGCCAGCAGCTCGGGGGCTAGCGGGGGGGCCCACGGTACGCAGTATTTT.

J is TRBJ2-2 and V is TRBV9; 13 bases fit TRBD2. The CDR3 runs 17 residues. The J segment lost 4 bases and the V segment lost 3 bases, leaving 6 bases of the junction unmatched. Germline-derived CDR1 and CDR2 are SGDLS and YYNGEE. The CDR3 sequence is CASSAWTSGGITGELFF. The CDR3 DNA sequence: TGTGCCAGCAGCGCCTGGACTAGCGGGGGAATCACCGGGGAGCTGTTTTTT.

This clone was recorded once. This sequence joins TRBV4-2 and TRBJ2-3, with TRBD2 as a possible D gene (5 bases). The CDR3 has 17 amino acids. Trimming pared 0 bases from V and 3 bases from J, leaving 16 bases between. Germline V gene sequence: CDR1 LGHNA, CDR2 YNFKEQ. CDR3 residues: CASSQDTSGWLTDTQYF. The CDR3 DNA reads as TGTGCCAGCAGCCAAGATACTTCGGGGTGGTTGACAGATACGCAGTATTTT.

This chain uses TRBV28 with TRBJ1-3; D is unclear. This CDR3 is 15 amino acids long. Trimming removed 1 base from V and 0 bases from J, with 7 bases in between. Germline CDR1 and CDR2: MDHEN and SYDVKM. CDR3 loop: CASSLSEISGNTIYF. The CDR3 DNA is TGTGCCAGCAGTTTATCCGAGATCTCTGGAAACACCATATATTTT. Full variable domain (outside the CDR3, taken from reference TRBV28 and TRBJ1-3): DVKVTQSSRYLVKRTGEKVFLECVQDMDHENMFWYRQDPGLGLRLIYFSYDVKMKEKGDIPEGYSVSREKKERFSLILESASTNQTSMYLCASSLSEISGNTIYFGEGSWLTVV.

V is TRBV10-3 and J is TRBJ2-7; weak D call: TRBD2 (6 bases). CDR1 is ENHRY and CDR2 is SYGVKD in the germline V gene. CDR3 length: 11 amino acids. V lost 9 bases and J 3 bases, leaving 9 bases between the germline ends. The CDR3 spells CAIGTGYEQYF. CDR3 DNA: TGTGCCATTGGGACTGGCTACGAGCAGTACTTC.

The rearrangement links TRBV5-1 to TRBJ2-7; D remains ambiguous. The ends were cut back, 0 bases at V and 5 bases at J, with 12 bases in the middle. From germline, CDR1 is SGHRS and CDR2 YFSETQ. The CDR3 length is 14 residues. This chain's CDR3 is CASSLVPGSDEQYF. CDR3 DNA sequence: TGCGCCAGCAGCTTGGTACCTGGATCGGACGAGCAGTACTTC. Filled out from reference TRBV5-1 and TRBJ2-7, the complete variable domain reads KAGVTQTPRYLIKTRGQQVTLSCSPISGHRSVSWYQQTPGQGLQFLFEYFSETQRNKGNFPGRFSGRQFSNSRSEMNVSTLELGDSALYLCASSLVPGSDEQYFGPGTRLTVT.

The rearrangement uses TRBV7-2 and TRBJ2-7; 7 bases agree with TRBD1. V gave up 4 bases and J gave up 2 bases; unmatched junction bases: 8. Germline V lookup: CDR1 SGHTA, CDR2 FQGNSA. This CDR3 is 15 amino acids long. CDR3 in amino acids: CASSSTGARTYEQYF. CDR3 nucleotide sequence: TGTGCCAGCAGCTCCACAGGGGCCCGGACCTACGAGCAGTACTTC.

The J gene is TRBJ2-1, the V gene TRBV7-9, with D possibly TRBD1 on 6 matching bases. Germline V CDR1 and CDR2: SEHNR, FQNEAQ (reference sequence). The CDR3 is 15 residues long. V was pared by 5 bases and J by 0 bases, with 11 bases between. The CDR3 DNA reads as TGTGCCAGCAGCCCACAGGGAAGCTCCTACAATGAGCAGTTCTTC. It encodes CASSPQGSSYNEQFF.

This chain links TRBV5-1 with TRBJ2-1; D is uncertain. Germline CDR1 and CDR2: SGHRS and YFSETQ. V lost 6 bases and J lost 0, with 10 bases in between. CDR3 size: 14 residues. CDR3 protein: CASTLSSSYNEQFF. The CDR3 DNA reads TGCGCCAGCACCCTGTCGAGCTCCTACAATGAGCAGTTCTTC.

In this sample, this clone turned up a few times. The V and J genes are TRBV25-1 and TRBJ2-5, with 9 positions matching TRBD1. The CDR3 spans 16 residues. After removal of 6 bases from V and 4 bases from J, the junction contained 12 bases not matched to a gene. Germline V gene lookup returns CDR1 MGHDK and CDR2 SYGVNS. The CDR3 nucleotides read TGTGCCAGCAGGGAAAGGGGGACAGGGTTTCGAGAGACCCAGTACTTC. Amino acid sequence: CASRERGTGFRETQYF.